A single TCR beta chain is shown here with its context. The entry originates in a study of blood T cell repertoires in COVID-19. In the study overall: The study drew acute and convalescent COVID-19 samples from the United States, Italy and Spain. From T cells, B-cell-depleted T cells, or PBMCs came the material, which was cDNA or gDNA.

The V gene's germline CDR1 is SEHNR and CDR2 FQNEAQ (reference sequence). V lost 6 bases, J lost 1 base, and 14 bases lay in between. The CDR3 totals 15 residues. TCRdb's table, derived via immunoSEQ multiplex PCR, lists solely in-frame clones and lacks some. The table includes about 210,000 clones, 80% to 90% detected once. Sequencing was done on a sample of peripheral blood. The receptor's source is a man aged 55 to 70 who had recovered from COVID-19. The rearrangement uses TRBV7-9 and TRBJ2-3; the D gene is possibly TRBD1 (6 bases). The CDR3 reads CASSYTGSGTDTQYF. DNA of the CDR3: TGTGCCAGCAGTTATACAGGGTCAGGCACAGATACGCAGTATTTT.